These T cell receptor beta chains were read from a single sample in a study of spatial heterogeneity in lung cancer. TCRdb re-analysed the 5' RACE reads in MiXCR, keeping a single row per CDR3 protein. The sample contains some 10,000 distinct CDR3 sequences, around 9.3% of which appear only once. The input for sequencing was PBMCs, taken at surgery. These receptors were taken from a male donor with early-stage non-small cell lung cancer. CDR3s include the opening cysteine and the closing phenylalanine or tryptophan. A D gene is named only where the DNA matches it firmly. Only some rows state a clone size, as once, few, many or a class for expanded clones.

j_gene	v_gene	d_gene	len	abundance	CDR3aa	CDR3nt
TRBJ2-2	TRBV6-5	TRBD1	15	many	CASKIDRGDTGELFF	TGTGCCAGCAAAATCGACAGGGGGGACACCGGGGAGCTGTTTTTT
TRBJ2-7	TRBV28	TRBD2	15	medium-sized	CASTPGGSQVYEQYF	TGTGCCAGCACTCCGGGGGGAAGCCAAGTCTACGAGCAGTACTTC
TRBJ2-1	TRBV5-1	.	15	many	CASSQPGVGFDEQFF	TGCGCCAGCAGCCAGCCGGGGGTCGGTTTCGATGAGCAGTTCTTC
TRBJ2-1	TRBV12-3/TRBV12-4	.	12	many	CASRKGSNEQFF	TGTGCCAGCAGGAAGGGGAGCAATGAGCAGTTCTTC
TRBJ2-1	TRBV5-4	TRBD2	18	many	CASSAGTSGGARYNEQFF	TGTGCCAGCAGCGCTGGGACTAGCGGGGGGGCCAGGTACAATGAGCAGTTCTTC
TRBJ2-3	TRBV6-2/TRBV6-3	.	15	many	CASSLMGYFSDTQYF	TGTGCCAGCAGCTTAATGGGCTATTTTTCAGATACGCAGTATTTT
TRBJ1-1	TRBV7-6	TRBD1	16	medium-sized	CASSLVSGTANTEAFF	TGTGCCAGCAGCTTAGTGAGCGGGACAGCGAACACTGAAGCTTTCTTT
TRBJ1-4	TRBV28	TRBD1	12	medium-sized	CASSLTGKKLFF	TGTGCCAGCAGTCTGACAGGGAAAAAACTGTTTTTT
TRBJ1-2	TRBV7-2	.	13	medium-sized	CASSLDRDYGYTF	TGTGCCAGCAGCTTAGACAGGGACTATGGCTACACCTTC
TRBJ2-7	TRBV6-6	.	13	large	CASSYTRYYEQYF	TGTGCCAGCAGTTACACCCGGTACTACGAGCAGTACTTC
TRBJ2-5	TRBV10-3	TRBD2	16	many	CAISTTSGGAGETQYF	TGTGCCATCAGTACAACTAGCGGGGGGGCCGGAGAGACCCAGTACTTC
TRBJ2-3	TRBV20-1	.	11	medium-sized	CSAPEGDTQYF	TGCAGTGCTCCCGAGGGGGATACGCAGTATTTT
TRBJ2-1	TRBV4-3	TRBD1	13	once	CASSSQGQGEQFF	TGCGCCAGCAGCTCACAGGGACAGGGGGAGCAGTTCTTC
TRBJ2-7	TRBV27	.	13	medium-sized	CASSSLSSYEQYF	TGTGCCAGCAGTTCCTTGAGCTCCTACGAGCAGTACTTC
TRBJ2-2	TRBV4-3	TRBD1	17	few	CASSHQLGQGATGELFF	TGCGCCAGCAGCCACCAACTTGGACAGGGGGCGACCGGGGAGCTGTTTTTT
TRBJ2-5	TRBV4-1	.	13	many	CASSPTREETQYF	TGCGCCAGCAGCCCAACTAGGGAAGAGACCCAGTACTTC
TRBJ2-1	TRBV23-1	.	10	many	CASHGRCQFF	TGCGCCAGCCACGGGCGGTGTCAGTTCTTC
TRBJ2-1	TRBV28	TRBD2	16	few	CASSFAASGSHNEQFF	TGTGCCAGCAGTTTTGCTGCTAGCGGGAGCCACAATGAGCAGTTCTTC
TRBJ1-1	TRBV3-1	.	13	few	CASRKGGRAEAFF	TGTGCCAGCAGAAAGGGGGGGAGGGCTGAAGCTTTCTTT
TRBJ2-7	TRBV7-9	.	15	medium-sized	CASSLRGASSYEQYF	TGTGCCAGCAGCTTACGGGGGGCTTCCTCCTACGAGCAGTACTTC
TRBJ2-1	TRBV6-2/TRBV6-3	.	15	many	CASSYLLGIYNEQFF	TGTGCCAGCAGTTACCTTTTAGGGATTTACAATGAGCAGTTCTTC
TRBJ2-1	TRBV6-1	.	11	few	CASSQKNEQFF	TGTGCCAGCAGTCAGAAGAATGAGCAGTTCTTC
TRBJ1-2	TRBV20-1	.	13	many	CSALTGTNYGYTF	TGCAGTGCCTTAACCGGGACTAACTATGGCTACACCTTC
TRBJ2-5	TRBV6-2/TRBV6-3	.	12	.	CASSYPLKTQYF	TGTGCCAGCAGTTACCCCTTGAAGACCCAGTACTTC
TRBJ2-2	TRBV5-1	.	15	medium-sized	CASSLAQIKSGELFF	TGCGCCAGCAGCTTGGCACAGATTAAATCCGGGGAGCTGTTTTTT
TRBJ2-7	TRBV11-2	TRBD1	16	many	CASSSHRTGRVHEQYF	TGTGCCAGCAGTTCCCATCGGACAGGGCGGGTCCACGAGCAGTACTTC
TRBJ1-6	TRBV12-3/TRBV12-4	.	14	many	CASTSRGGNSPLHF	TGTGCCAGCACCTCCCGAGGGGGAAATTCACCCCTCCACTTT
TRBJ2-7	TRBV19	TRBD1	18	medium-sized	CASSIAPPGTAVSYEQYF	TGTGCCAGTAGTATAGCCCCCCCCGGGACAGCGGTATCCTACGAGCAGTACTTC
TRBJ2-2	TRBV19	.	16	many	CASSMSDRMSTGELFF	TGTGCCAGTAGTATGTCAGACAGGATGTCCACCGGGGAGCTGTTTTTT
TRBJ1-4	TRBV12-3/TRBV12-4	.	17	many	CASSLGFPGSTNEKLFF	TGTGCCAGCAGTTTAGGGTTTCCGGGTTCAACTAATGAAAAACTGTTTTTT
TRBJ2-1	TRBV20-1	TRBD2	16	many	CSAIGTSGVSYNEQFF	TGCAGTGCTATAGGGACTAGCGGCGTCTCCTACAATGAGCAGTTCTTC
TRBJ1-5	TRBV19	.	14	medium-sized	CASSTSARYQPQHF	TGTGCCAGTAGTACGTCCGCGAGGTATCAGCCCCAGCATTTT
TRBJ2-1	TRBV30	.	12	medium-sized	CAWAVQGNEQFF	TGTGCCTGGGCTGTGCAGGGCAATGAGCAGTTCTTC
TRBJ1-5	TRBV6-2/TRBV6-3	.	16	many	CASSYLPARGNQPQHF	TGTGCCAGCAGTTACCTGCCTGCCAGGGGTAATCAGCCCCAGCATTTT
TRBJ2-5	TRBV7-2	.	13	medium-sized	CASSLNWGETQYF	TGTGCCAGCAGCTTAAATTGGGGCGAGACCCAGTACTTC
TRBJ2-7	TRBV12-3/TRBV12-4	.	12	many	CASSSGSYEQYF	TGTGCCAGCAGTTCCGGGAGCTACGAGCAGTACTTC
TRBJ2-5	TRBV20-1	TRBD1	15	many	CSAARRDRVEETQYF	TGCAGTGCCGCTCGCCGGGACAGGGTCGAAGAGACCCAGTACTTC
TRBJ2-7	TRBV28	TRBD1	14	medium-sized	CASSLYGTDYEQYF	TGTGCCAGCAGTTTGTATGGGACAGACTACGAGCAGTACTTC
TRBJ2-3	TRBV7-3	.	14	.	CASSLGTSQDTQYF	TGTGCCAGCAGCTTAGGCACGTCACAAGATACGCAGTATTTT
TRBJ2-1	TRBV29-1	TRBD1	13	many	CSVEWTGNNEQFF	TGCAGCGTTGAATGGACAGGGAACAATGAGCAGTTCTTC
TRBJ1-1	TRBV5-1	.	14	many	CASSLGAGNTEAFF	TGCGCCAGCAGCTTAGGGGCAGGAAACACTGAAGCTTTCTTT
TRBJ2-2	TRBV27	TRBD1	16	medium-sized	CASRPSGQGGTGELFF	TGTGCCAGCAGGCCTAGTGGACAGGGTGGTACCGGGGAGCTGTTTTTT
TRBJ2-3	TRBV5-1	.	12	few	CASSLETDTQYF	TGCGCCAGCAGCTTGGAAACAGATACGCAGTATTTT
TRBJ1-2	TRBV3-1	.	17	few	CASSQEGMDGTNYGYTF	TGTGCCAGCAGCCAAGAAGGCATGGACGGAACTAACTATGGCTACACCTTC
TRBJ2-2	TRBV6-5	TRBD1	15	many	CASSRTGYGAGELFF	TGTGCCAGCAGTCGGACAGGGTACGGGGCCGGGGAGCTGTTTTTT
TRBJ1-6	TRBV7-8	.	15	many	CASSLGARANSPLHF	TGTGCCAGCAGCTTAGGAGCCAGGGCTAATTCACCCCTCCACTTT
TRBJ2-7	TRBV5-5	TRBD1	16	many	CASSGDQGALPYEQYF	TGTGCCAGCAGCGGGGACCAGGGGGCCCTTCCCTACGAGCAGTACTTC
TRBJ2-4	TRBV23-1	TRBD1	14	many	CASSQSDRFHIQYF	TGCGCCAGCAGTCAATCGGACAGGTTTCACATTCAGTACTTC
TRBJ2-2	TRBV4-3	.	16	many	CASSQDVPGSPGELFF	TGCGCCAGCAGCCAAGATGTTCCCGGGTCCCCCGGGGAGCTGTTTTTT
TRBJ1-2	TRBV19	.	13	medium-sized	CASRGSRLDGYTF	TGTGCCAGCCGGGGGAGCCGGTTGGATGGCTACACCTTC
TRBJ2-2	TRBV29-1	.	17	many	CSASSGRGLLDTGELFF	TGCAGCGCTTCATCGGGGCGGGGCCTGTTGGACACCGGGGAGCTGTTTTTT
TRBJ2-1	TRBV29-1	.	14	many	CSGRQQSSVAEQFF	TGCAGCGGGAGACAACAGAGCTCAGTAGCTGAGCAGTTCTTC
TRBJ2-7	TRBV5-5	TRBD2	15	many	CASSSPWGGTYEQYF	TGTGCCAGCAGCTCACCCTGGGGGGGGACCTACGAGCAGTACTTC
TRBJ2-1	TRBV23-1	TRBD2	15	many	CASIGLTSGRNEQFF	TGCGCCAGCATTGGGTTGACTAGCGGGAGGAATGAGCAGTTCTTC
TRBJ2-5	TRBV7-9	TRBD2	19	many	CASSPRIAGGPKGGETQYF	TGTGCCAGCAGCCCCCGGATAGCGGGGGGACCCAAAGGAGGAGAGACCCAGTACTTC
TRBJ2-3	TRBV9	.	20	medium-sized	CASSVGSYELYHPSTDTQYF	TGTGCCAGCAGCGTAGGTAGCTATGAGTTATACCACCCTAGCACAGATACGCAGTATTTT
TRBJ1-2	TRBV28	.	14	many	CASTRRGTNYGYTF	TGTGCCAGCACCCGGCGTGGGACCAACTATGGCTACACCTTC
TRBJ2-1	TRBV28	TRBD1	13	.	CASRGQGRYEQFF	TGTGCCAGCAGGGGACAGGGACGGTACGAGCAGTTCTTC
TRBJ2-7	TRBV9	.	15	many	CASSVSGAPGQEQYF	TGTGCCAGCAGCGTCTCAGGAGCTCCAGGACAGGAGCAGTACTTC